This entry is about one T cell receptor beta chain. Its antigen is as yet unknown. The data were obtained in a study of cytomegalovirus exposure and HLA in healthy donors. Study-wide results and limits: Analysis was carried out at a later point, and it linked a missense DCLRE1C variant to TCR beta V- and J-gene trimming. The authors later found TCR association rates varying by HLA locus, with DRB1 most and HLA-C fewest. At a 0.05 false discovery rate, a later analysis found around 17,000 TCR beta sequences to be associated with HLA alleles.

Regarding donors, all were healthy bone marrow donors. Primers for the PCR totalled 60 Vbeta and 13 Jbeta. TCRdb's table, derived via immunoSEQ multiplex PCR, lists solely in-frame clones and lacks some. The record lists some 130,000 clones, of which the ten most abundant hold less than 2%. Looked up from germline, CDR1 is MDHEN and CDR2 is SYDVKM. The length of the CDR3 is 12 residues. The V end lost 5 bases, the J end lost 11 bases, and 14 bases lay between the germline ends. The sequencing sample was made of PBMCs. The chain uses TRBV28 and TRBJ2-3, with TRBD2 as a possible D gene (5 bases). The sequence came from a woman aged 40 to 55 in good health and CMV-seronegative. CDR3 residues: CASSLLGVGQYF. CDR3 in DNA: TGTGCCAGCAGTCTCCTCGGGGTGGGGCAGTATTTT. The full variable domain, its missing parts supplied by reference TRBV28 and TRBJ2-3, is DVKVTQSSRYLVKRTGEKVFLECVQDMDHENMFWYRQDPGLGLRLIYFSYDVKMKEKGDIPEGYSVSREKKERFSLILESASTNQTSMYLCASSLLGVGQYFGPGTRLTVL.